What follows are 22 T cell receptor beta chains derived from one specimen sequenced in a study of immune characteristics of hereditary and idiopathic chronic pancreatitis. Data came from immunoSEQ multiplex PCR; TCRdb stores just in-frame clones and leaves some out. Counted here are around 1,400 clones, 69% occurring once; the ten biggest clones make up 15% to 20%. Patients having total pancreatectomy with islet autotransplantation provided the chronic pancreatitis pancreas tissue. Sequencing was carried out using pancreas tissue with hereditary chronic pancreatitis. These receptors came from a human donor with chronic pancreatitis.

The V gene is TRBV2, the J gene TRBJ1-6; 9 bases are shared with TRBD1. The CDR3 totals 15 residues. Germline CDR1 reads SNHLY; CDR2 reads FYNNEI. V shed 4 bases and J 8 bases; nucleotides not matched to a gene: 6. Here the CDR3 reads CASSGQGGWDSPLHF. The CDR3, as DNA: TGTGCCAGCAGTGGACAGGGGGGATGGGATTCACCCCTCCACTTT.

The chain couples TRBV19 to TRBJ1-2; a weak D match, TRBD1 (6 bases). Between the trimmed V and J ends, which lost 2 bases and 2 bases, there was a span of 12 bases. This CDR3 has 15 residues. Germline lookup yields CDR1 LNHDA and CDR2 SQIVND (reference sequence). This CDR3 reads CASSITWDTNYGYTF. CDR3 bases: TGTGCCAGTAGTATAACTTGGGACACCAACTATGGCTACACCTTC.

The chain links TRBV5-6 to TRBJ1-2, with a weak D call TRBD1 (5 bases). This CDR3 is 12 amino acids long. V gave up 4 bases and J gave up 7 bases, with 11 bases separating them. In germline, CDR1 is SGHDT, CDR2 YYEEEE. CDR3 sequence reads: CASSTGTVGYTF. CDR3 coding DNA: TGTGCCAGCAGCACTGGGACGGTTGGCTACACCTTC.

V is TRBV28 and J is TRBJ1-5; a possible D gene is TRBD1 (5 bases). CDR1 MDHEN and CDR2 SYDVKM come from the germline V gene. The CDR3 is 15 residues long. V was trimmed by 5 bases and J by 0 bases, leaving 11 bases between them. CDR3 residues: CASSPLGGSNQPQHF. CDR3 in DNA: TGTGCCAGCAGTCCCCTGGGGGGTAGCAATCAGCCCCAGCATTTT.

The chain uses TRBV6-5 and TRBJ1-6, with TRBD1 matching 7 bases. J was trimmed by 6 bases and V by 1 base; bases with no gene match: 0. The germline CDR1 and CDR2 sequences are MNHEY and SVGAGI. The CDR3 length is 14 residues. The CDR3 loop is CASSYWDSNSPLHF. The CDR3 coding sequence is TGTGCCAGCAGTTACTGGGACAGTAATTCACCCCTCCACTTT.

Details on this clone: The junction departs from germline at one end; a sequencing error may be responsible. The rearrangement joins TRBV28 to TRBJ2-7; no clear D gene. The V gene's germline CDR1 is MDHEN and CDR2 SYDVKM. CDR3 length: 13 residues. CDR3 protein: CASSIFCEQISGF. As DNA, the CDR3 is TGTGCCAGCAGTATATTCTGTGAGCAGATCTCAGGCTTC.

The rearrangement joins TRBV7-2 to TRBJ2-7; TRBD1 or TRBD2 may be the D gene (5 bases each). Germline lookup yields CDR1 SGHTA and CDR2 FQGNSA. V lost 5 bases to trimming and J lost 6 bases, with 20 bases between them. The CDR3 has 15 amino acids. The CDR3 here is CASSIQLQGAAEQYF. The CDR3 DNA reads TGTGCCAGCAGCATTCAACTCCAGGGAGCCGCCGAGCAGTACTTC.

The chain joins TRBV7-9 to TRBJ2-3; D is undetermined. V lost 4 bases to trimming and J lost 0 bases, with 17 bases between them. CDR3 size: 17 residues. CDR1 and CDR2 from the germline V gene are SEHNR and FQNEAQ (reference sequence). CDR3 bases: TGTGCCAGCAGCTCCTCGTTTAAGGTTTCTAGCACAGATACGCAGTATTTT. Protein: CASSSSFKVSSTDTQYF. The complete variable domain, with remaining parts taken from reference TRBV7-9 and TRBJ2-3, reads DTGVSQNPRHKITKRGQNVTFRCDPISEHNRLYWYRQTLGQGPEFLTYFQNEAQLEKSRLLSDRFSAERPKGSFSTLEIQRTEQGDSAMYLCASSSSFKVSSTDTQYFGPGTRLTVL.

The V and J genes are TRBV6-1 and TRBJ1-2; unclear D gene. V lost 10 bases and J 1 base, leaving 7 bases between the germline ends. Germline V gives CDR1 MNHNS, CDR2 SASEGT. The CDR3 is 11 amino acids. For the CDR3, the DNA is TGTGCCACCGTCAATAACTATGGCTACACCTTC. This encodes CATVNNYGYTF.

This clone was recorded a few times. V is TRBV12-3 or TRBV12-4 and J is TRBJ2-7; D is uncertain. This CDR3 is 12 amino acids long. V lost 2 bases to trimming and J lost 6 bases, with 8 bases between them. CDR3 DNA: TGTGCCAGCAGTTTACCCAGAGGCGAGCAGTACTTC. Its translation: CASSLPRGEQYF.

V and J are TRBV2 and TRBJ2-5; 7 nucleotides agree with TRBD1. CDR3 size: 18 residues. V lost 1 base and J lost 2; bases outside the gene matches: 13. Germline lookup yields CDR1 SNHLY and CDR2 FYNNEI. The DNA for the CDR3 is TGTGCCAGCAGTGAAGAGTCTATCCGGGACAGACAACAAGAGACCCAGTACTTC. This gives the protein CASSEESIRDRQQETQYF. The variable domain in full, with the rest retrieved from reference TRBV2 and TRBJ2-5, is EPEVTQTPSHQVTQMGQEVILRCVPISNHLYFYWYRQILGQKVEFLVSFYNNEISEKSEIFDDQFSVERPDGSNFTLKIRSTKLEDSAMYFCASSEESIRDRQQETQYFGPGTRLLVL.

This sequence joins TRBV30 and TRBJ1-5, with D hard to call. The germline V and J ends were trimmed by 1 base and 7 bases, with 14 bases remaining between them. Germline CDR1 reads GTSNPN; CDR2 reads SVGIG (reference sequence). This CDR3 comprises 14 residues. CDR3 region: CAWSASPELQPQHF. The CDR3 DNA sequence: TGTGCCTGGAGTGCAAGCCCGGAGCTCCAGCCCCAGCATTTT.

In its sample, this clone is hyperexpanded. The chain is built from TRBV30 and TRBJ2-7; TRBD1 or TRBD2 may be the D gene (7 bases each). Germline assignment: CDR1 GTSNPN and CDR2 SVGIG (reference sequence). This CDR3 contains 13 residues. The germline V and J ends were trimmed by 3 bases and 4 bases, with 13 bases remaining between them. This chain's CDR3 is CAWRAGGGYEQYF. In nucleotides, the CDR3 is TGTGCCTGGAGAGCAGGGGGAGGGTACGAGCAGTACTTC.

V gene TRBV7-4 combines with J gene TRBJ1-2, with D unresolved. V lost 5 bases to trimming and J lost 2 bases, with 9 bases between them. This CDR3 contains 13 residues. Germline V gene sequence: CDR1 SGHVT, CDR2 SQSDAQ. CDR3 sequence reads: CASSPPENYGYTF. CDR3 in DNA: TGTGCCAGCAGCCCCCCCGAAAACTATGGCTACACCTTC.

V is TRBV9 and J is TRBJ1-1; 8 bases map to TRBD1. Germline CDR1 SGDLS, CDR2 YYNGEE. The CDR3 loop spans 18 amino acids. Trimming removed 3 bases from V and 4 bases from J; junction bases left unmatched: 17. The CDR3 sequence: CASSALGSTGGKGTEAFF. The CDR3 DNA follows: TGTGCCAGCAGCGCCCTGGGTTCTACAGGGGGTAAGGGCACTGAAGCTTTCTTT.

The V call is TRBV30, the J call TRBJ2-7, with D possibly being TRBD1 (5 bases). With 0 bases removed from V and 0 bases from J, the gap between germline ends came to 18 bases. The CDR3 loop spans 17 amino acids. Germline lookup yields CDR1 GTSNPN and CDR2 SVGIG (reference sequence). The CDR3 loop reads CAWSVWRPGHSSYEQYF. The CDR3 nucleotides read TGTGCCTGGAGTGTATGGCGGCCAGGACATAGCTCCTACGAGCAGTACTTC.

V is TRBV30 and J is TRBJ2-1; the D gene is possibly TRBD1 (6 bases). V lost 2 bases and J 7 bases, leaving 9 bases between the germline ends. Per germline, CDR1 GTSNPN and CDR2 SVGIG (reference sequence). The CDR3 has 12 amino acids. Written as DNA, the CDR3 is TGTGCCTGGAGTAGGGGGAGTAATGAGCAGTTCTTC. As protein: CAWSRGSNEQFF.

This clone came up once. This chain connects TRBV24-1 to TRBJ2-1; TRBD1 aligns across 10 bases. The ends lost 4 bases at V and 0 bases at J; junction bases unmatched: 5. This CDR3 is 17 amino acids long. The V gene's germline CDR1 is KGHDR and CDR2 SFDVKD. Here the CDR3 DNA reads TGTGCCACCAGTGAACCGGGACAGGGGAGCTCCTACAATGAGCAGTTCTTC. This gives the protein CATSEPGQGSSYNEQFF.

The gene calls are TRBV5-1 and TRBJ2-2, with 7 positions matching TRBD2. Germline V lookup: CDR1 SGHRS, CDR2 YFSETQ. The junction had 7 bases not matched to a gene; V was cut back by 0 bases and J by 2 bases. CDR3 length equals 17 residues. This CDR3 reads CASSLAAAGVNTGELFF. The CDR3 DNA reads as TGCGCCAGCAGCTTGGCGGCCGCGGGAGTTAACACCGGGGAGCTGTTTTTT.

The chain uses TRBV6-5 and TRBJ1-5, with 8 bases lining up with TRBD1. The CDR3 length is 14 residues. Looked up from germline, CDR1 is MNHEY and CDR2 is SVGAGI. The V segment lost 0 bases and the J segment 6 bases; nucleotides outside the gene matches: 1. The CDR3 coding sequence is TGTGCCAGCAGTTACTCTGACAGGGGTCAGCCCCAGCATTTT. This translates into CASSYSDRGQPQHF.

The V call is TRBV5-6, the J call TRBJ1-2; D possibly corresponds to TRBD1 (6 bases). Trimming stripped 2 bases from V and 4 bases from J, with 9 bases between. The CDR3 runs to 13 residues. Germline V gives CDR1 SGHDT, CDR2 YYEEEE. This CDR3 is CASSFLDSYGYTF. Here the CDR3 DNA reads TGTGCCAGCAGCTTCCTGGACAGCTATGGCTACACCTTC.

The chain couples TRBV19 to TRBJ2-7, with D tentatively TRBD2 (6 bases). The CDR3 has 14 residues. The V gene lost 8 bases and the J gene lost 6 bases, with 20 bases spanning the gap. Germline-derived CDR1 and CDR2 are LNHDA and SQIVND (reference sequence). The CDR3 DNA reads TGTGCCAGTCGCCGCGGGACCCCGGAGGCCGAGCAGTACTTC. It specifies CASRRGTPEAEQYF.